The 22 T cell receptor beta chains presented below share a single source sample, sequenced in a study of regulatory T cells in long-lasting Graves disease. Time point described: newly diagnosed GD, antithyroid drugs for less than 3 months. Researchers made the TCR library from RNA that was extracted from PBMCs. Construction of the TCR beta libraries employed iRepertoire HTBI primers in conjunction with Arm-PCR of CDR3 regions. TCRdb re-called the multiplex PCR reads with MiXCR, one entry per CDR3 protein. The profile covers some 200,000 distinct CDR3 sequences, with roughly 19% appearing a single time and 10% to 15% taken by the ten largest. The data also belong to a second study, concerning T cells in Graves' hyperthyroidism and ophthalmopathy.

The sample in question was peripheral blood mononuclear cells (PBMCs), obtained at new diagnosis, from a patient treated with antithyroid drugs. These receptors all come from a woman under 40 with Graves disease.

The gene calls are TRBV19 and TRBJ1-5; D may be TRBD1 (6 bases). Per the germline V gene, CDR1 is LNHDA and CDR2 is SQIVND (reference sequence). Deletions cut 6 bases from V and 4 bases from J, with 22 bases between. The CDR3 covers 17 residues. The CDR3 DNA reads as TGTGCCAGTAGGGTTGGAAGGGGGGTAGGAGTGAATCAGCCCCAGCATTTT. This gives the protein CASRVGRGVGVNQPQHF.

This clonotype was recorded at least ten times. The chain has TRBV7-3 and TRBJ2-5; 9 nucleotides line up with TRBD1. With 3 bases clipped from V and 4 bases from J, the junction kept 6 bases outside the gene matches. This CDR3 is built from 15 residues. Per the germline V gene, CDR1 is SGHTA and CDR2 is FQGTGA. The CDR3 nucleotides are TGTGCCAGCAGCTTGGGACAGGGAGCCATAGAGACCCAGTACTTC. It translates to CASSLGQGAIETQYF.

The chain has TRBV11-2 and TRBJ1-1, with D unresolved. The CDR3 spans 11 residues. The V end was cut by 4 bases, the J end by 3 bases, with 3 bases between. Germline V gene sequence: CDR1 SGHAT, CDR2 FQNNGV. CDR3 residues: CASSYHTEAFF. For the CDR3, the DNA is TGTGCCAGCAGCTACCACACTGAAGCTTTCTTT. Full variable domain (rest looked up from reference TRBV11-2 and TRBJ1-1): EAGVAQSPRYKIIEKRQSVAFWCNPISGHATLYWYQQILGQGPKLLIQFQNNGVVDDSQLPKDRFSAERLKGVDSTLKIQPAKLEDSAVYLCASSYHTEAFFGQGTRLTVV.

This clonotype was recorded many times. This sequence joins TRBV19 and TRBJ2-1; maybe TRBD2 (7 bases). The CDR3 sequence is 15 residues long. With 4 bases removed from V and 4 bases from J, the gap between germline ends came to 14 bases. Per the germline V gene, CDR1 is LNHDA and CDR2 is SQIVND (reference sequence). CDR3 DNA sequence: TGTGCCAGTAGTAGGGGGCCGCGGGGGTACAATGAGCAGTTCTTC. It yields the protein CASSRGPRGYNEQFF.

This clonotype was recorded many times. The chain employs TRBV2 and TRBJ1-1; D possibly corresponds to TRBD1 (6 bases). Trimming stripped 6 bases from V and 7 bases from J, with 18 bases between. The CDR3 length is 14 residues. Germline-derived CDR1 and CDR2 are SNHLY and FYNNEI. DNA of the CDR3: TGTGCCAGCAGGCCTTCAGGGGAAGTCGGTGAAGCTTTCTTT. Translation gives CASRPSGEVGEAFF. Based on the CDR3 plus reference TRBV2 and TRBJ1-1, the full variable domain is EPEVTQTPSHQVTQMGQEVILRCVPISNHLYFYWYRQILGQKVEFLVSFYNNEISEKSEIFDDQFSVERPDGSNFTLKIRSTKLEDSAMYFCASRPSGEVGEAFFGQGTRLTVV.

This clonotype was seen at least ten times. The gene calls are TRBV7-3 and TRBJ1-1, with 7 bases aligning to TRBD1. The V and J ends lost 5 bases and 1 base, in that order; junction bases with no gene match: 1. CDR1 is SGHTA, CDR2 FQGTGA, per germline. This CDR3 is built from 13 residues. The CDR3 region is CASSRDRNTEAFF. CDR3 DNA: TGTGCCAGCAGCCGGGACAGGAACACTGAAGCTTTCTTT.

This clonotype was picked up many times. The chain uses TRBV28 and TRBJ1-2; D gene uncertain. The CDR3 is made up of 14 amino acids. Deletions cut 2 bases from V and 2 bases from J, with 9 bases between. Germline CDR1 is MDHEN and CDR2 is SYDVKM. CDR3 residues: CASSLIGRNYGYTF. Written as DNA, the CDR3 is TGTGCCAGCAGTTTAATCGGGAGAAACTATGGCTACACCTTC.

J is TRBJ2-1 and V is TRBV24-1, with D perhaps matching TRBD2 (6 bases). From germline, CDR1 is KGHDR and CDR2 SFDVKD. This CDR3 contains 19 residues. V shed 2 bases and J shed 4 bases, with 23 bases lying between them. The CDR3 nucleotides read TGTGCCACCAGTGATTCGTACGTAGGGAAGCGCGGGAAGTACAATGAGCAGTTCTTC. Amino acids: CATSDSYVGKRGKYNEQFF.

V usage is TRBV20-1 and J usage is TRBJ2-4, with 7 positions matching TRBD2. V lost 0 bases to trimming and J lost 7 bases; unmatched junction nucleotides: 3. The CDR3 is made up of 13 amino acids. The germline gives CDR1 DFQATT, CDR2 SNEGSKA (reference sequence). The CDR3 loop is CSARDLGGNIQYF. The DNA for the CDR3 is TGCAGTGCTAGAGATCTGGGGGGGAACATTCAGTACTTC.

Of note for this clonotype: A read error likely explains this, since a far larger clone differs by one base. This rearrangement joins TRBV7-9 to TRBJ2-7; perhaps D is TRBD1 or TRBD2 (5 bases each). There are 17 residues in the CDR3. Between the trimmed V and J ends, which lost 3 bases and 0 bases, there was a span of 18 bases. Germline V gene data show CDR1 as SEHNR and CDR2 as FQNEAQ (reference sequence). The CDR3 region is CASSLTPPGPDSYEQYF. The CDR3 DNA is TGTGCCAGCAGCTTGACACCGCCGGGACCTGACTCCTACGAGCAGTACTTC.

V usage is TRBV11-2 and J usage is TRBJ2-1; TRBD2 agrees at 11 bases. The length of the CDR3 is 15 residues. Germline V gene data show CDR1 as SGHAT and CDR2 as FQNNGV. V was pared by 5 bases and J by 4 bases, with 4 bases of the junction left unmatched. CDR3 coding DNA: TGTGCCAGCAGCCCGGGACTAGCGGCATACAATGAGCAGTTCTTC. Protein sequence: CASSPGLAAYNEQFF. Filled out from reference TRBV11-2 and TRBJ2-1, the complete variable domain reads EAGVAQSPRYKIIEKRQSVAFWCNPISGHATLYWYQQILGQGPKLLIQFQNNGVVDDSQLPKDRFSAERLKGVDSTLKIQPAKLEDSAVYLCASSPGLAAYNEQFFGPGTRLTVL.

In its sample, this clonotype was seen many times. J is TRBJ1-1 and V is TRBV10-3; TRBD1 aligns across 9 bases. V gave up 5 bases and J gave up 0 bases; unmatched junction bases: 10. Germline V gene sequence: CDR1 ENHRY, CDR2 SYGVKD. This CDR3 region has 17 residues. The CDR3 reads CAISSSGTGRMNTEAFF. CDR3 nucleotides: TGTGCCATCAGTTCCTCCGGGACAGGGAGGATGAACACTGAAGCTTTCTTT.

This clonotype was observed at least ten times. This rearrangement joins TRBV11-2 to TRBJ1-3, with D unclear. The germline gives CDR1 SGHAT, CDR2 FQNNGV. This CDR3 has 17 residues. V was cut by 5 bases and J by 2 bases, with 19 bases left in between. The CDR3 region has the DNA TGTGCCAGCAGCCGTATCTCCCGGGGTGTCCCTGGAAACACCATATATTTT. This sequence encodes CASSRISRGVPGNTIYF.

This clonotype was observed many times. The rearrangement links TRBV5-1 to TRBJ2-3; TRBD2 matches at 14 bases. Germline loops: CDR1 SGHRS, CDR2 YFSETQ. V trimming: 5 bases; J trimming: 5 bases; junction bases outside the gene matches: 4. The CDR3 has 15 residues. CDR3 in DNA: TGCGCCAGCAGGACTAGCGGGAGGGCCGAAGATACGCAGTATTTT. This gives the protein CASRTSGRAEDTQYF.

This clonotype was counted many times. The V gene is TRBV9, the J gene TRBJ1-1; weak D call: TRBD1 (5 bases). CDR1 is SGDLS and CDR2 is YYNGEE in the germline V gene. V lost 4 bases and J 4 bases, leaving 8 bases between the germline ends. The CDR3 totals 12 residues. DNA of the CDR3: TGTGCCAGCAGCCATGGGGGCACTGAAGCTTTCTTT. Residues: CASSHGGTEAFF.

This chain joins TRBV18 and TRBJ2-7, with D maybe TRBD1 (5 bases). Trimming left V 2 bases short and J 0 bases short, with 11 bases between. CDR1 and CDR2 (germline): KGHSH, LQKENI. The CDR3 spans 15 residues. The CDR3 protein is CASSPRTPSSYEQYF. CDR3 DNA: TGTGCCAGCTCACCAAGGACACCGAGCTCCTACGAGCAGTACTTC. Full variable domain (missing parts from reference TRBV18 and TRBJ2-7): NAGVMQNPRHLVRRRGQEARLRCSPMKGHSHVYWYRQLPEEGLKFMVYLQKENIIDESGMPKERFSAEFPKEGPSILRIQQVVRGDSAAYFCASSPRTPSSYEQYFGPGTRLTVT.

There are many counts of this clonotype. The rearrangement uses TRBV9 and TRBJ1-1, with D unclear. Germline V gene lookup returns CDR1 SGDLS and CDR2 YYNGEE. The CDR3 has 15 amino acids. V shed 5 bases and J shed 1 base, with 15 bases lying between them. The CDR3 here is CASSLGLVPNTEAFF. In DNA form, the CDR3 reads TGTGCCAGCAGTCTTGGACTGGTACCGAACACTGAAGCTTTCTTT.

This clonotype was recorded many times. One end of the junction is discordant with germline, which a read error may explain. J is TRBJ2-3 and V is TRBV10-2; unclear D gene. The CDR3 is 13 residues long. CDR1 and CDR2 (germline): WSHSY, SAAADI. CDR3 DNA sequence: TGCGCCAGCAGGGAGTTTAGTCTGGATACGCAGTATTTT. The encoded protein is CASREFSLDTQYF.

The table lists this clonotype with many counts. The V call is TRBV28, the J call TRBJ2-3; no reliable D call. The germline CDR1 and CDR2 sequences are MDHEN and SYDVKM. The CDR3 runs to 12 residues. V was trimmed by 7 bases and J by 0 bases, leaving 5 bases between them. The CDR3 region has the DNA TGTGCCAGCATGCCCAGCACAGATACGCAGTATTTT. Protein product: CASMPSTDTQYF.

This chain links TRBV7-6 with TRBJ1-4; D unresolved. Germline V CDR1 and CDR2: SGHVS, FNYEAQ. This CDR3 comprises 13 residues. V was pared by 5 bases and J by 4 bases, with 8 bases between. CDR3 coding DNA: TGTGCCAGCAGCCAACAGTTTAATGAAAAACTGTTTTTT. It codes for CASSQQFNEKLFF.

This rearrangement joins TRBV30 to TRBJ2-6; 7 bases agree with TRBD1. CDR3 size: 13 residues. CDR1 GTSNPN and CDR2 SVGIG come from the germline V gene (reference sequence). V lost 4 bases, J lost 8 bases, and 5 bases stayed unmatched. As DNA, the CDR3 is TGTGCCTGGATATACAGGGGCTCCAACGTCCTGACTTTC. Protein sequence: CAWIYRGSNVLTF.

This clonotype came up many times. CDR3 residues: CATKDRRYGYTF. Written as DNA, the CDR3 is TGTGCCACCAAGGACAGGCGCTATGGCTACACCTTC. The rearrangement joins TRBV27 to TRBJ1-2; 7 nucleotides match TRBD1. The CDR3 covers 12 residues. V trimming: 10 bases; J trimming: 4 bases; junction bases outside the gene matches: 6. Germline values: CDR1 MNHEY, CDR2 SMNVEV (reference sequence).